A single sample is the source of the 20 T cell receptor beta chains below, sequenced in a study of blood T cell repertoires in COVID-19. Assay used: immunoSEQ multiplex PCR; TCRdb lists only in-frame clones, some missing. This sample has 60,000 or so clones; around 85% occur once, and the top ten carry more than 7%. Input material: peripheral blood. The receptors here all came from an older woman with active COVID-19.

The chain employs TRBV25-1 and TRBJ2-7; 9 nucleotides match TRBD2. This CDR3 contains 15 residues. Germline lookup yields CDR1 MGHDK and CDR2 SYGVNS. The V and J ends lost 1 base and 5 bases, in that order; junction bases with no gene match: 6. DNA of the CDR3: TGTGCCAGCAGTGAATTTGTTAGCGGGAGAGACGAGCAGTACTTC. Encoded protein: CASSEFVSGRDEQYF.

This chain joins TRBV15 and TRBJ2-7; 9 bases line up with TRBD2. CDR3 length: 16 residues. Germline CDR1 LNHNV, CDR2 YYDKDF (reference sequence). V was pared by 4 bases and J by 4 bases, with 11 bases of the junction left unmatched. In DNA form, the CDR3 reads TGTGCCACCAGCACCTTCGCGGGAGGGCATAAATACGAGCAGTACTTC. It codes for CATSTFAGGHKYEQYF. Full variable domain (missing parts from reference TRBV15 and TRBJ2-7): DAMVIQNPRYQVTQFGKPVTLSCSQTLNHNVMYWYQQKSSQAPKLLFHYYDKDFNNEADTPDNFQSRRPNTSFCFLDIRSPGLGDTAMYLCATSTFAGGHKYEQYFGPGTRLTVT.

The J gene is TRBJ1-1, the V gene TRBV11-3; the D gene is possibly TRBD1 (5 bases). Germline loops: CDR1 SGHNT, CDR2 YENEEA. V was clipped by 1 base and J by 4 bases, with 10 bases between them. There are 14 residues in the CDR3. The CDR3 sequence: CASSLGQGGTEAFF. In nucleotides, the CDR3 is TGTGCCAGCAGCTTAGGGCAGGGTGGCACTGAAGCTTTCTTT.

The chain recombines TRBV9 with TRBJ2-3; no firm D call. Germline CDR1 reads SGDLS; CDR2 reads YYNGEE. The ends were cut back, 0 bases at V and 7 bases at J, with 12 bases in the middle. CDR3 length: 14 residues. The CDR3 sequence is CASSVDGRQNTQYF. DNA for the CDR3: TGTGCCAGCAGCGTAGATGGCAGGCAAAATACGCAGTATTTT.

J is TRBJ1-1 and V is TRBV3-1 (or the pseudogene TRBV3-2), with TRBD1 matching 8 bases. The CDR3 covers 12 residues. The germline CDR1 and CDR2 sequences are LGHDT and YNNKEL (reference sequence). V lost 3 bases and J lost 12; bases outside the gene matches: 6. Here the CDR3 reads CASSHQDRDSFF. The CDR3 coding sequence is TGTGCCAGCAGCCATCAGGACAGGGATTCTTTCTTT.

The chain is built from TRBV14 and TRBJ2-7; D is possibly TRBD2 (6 bases). V dropped 7 bases and J dropped 0 bases, with 13 bases sitting between them. Germline V lookup: CDR1 SGHDN, CDR2 FVKESK. This CDR3 spans 14 amino acids. The DNA for the CDR3 is TGTGCCAGCAATGAAGACGGGAGCTCCTACGAGCAGTACTTC. It codes for CASNEDGSSYEQYF. The entire variable domain, with the rest obtained from reference TRBV14 and TRBJ2-7, is as follows: EAGVTQFPSHSVIEKGQTVTLRCDPISGHDNLYWYRRVMGKEIKFLLHFVKESKQDESGMPNNRFLAERTGGTYSTLKVQPAELEDSGVYFCASNEDGSSYEQYFGPGTRLTVT.

The chain links TRBV4-2 to TRBJ2-5, with a tentative D call TRBD1 (6 bases). Trimming stripped 0 bases from V and 2 bases from J, with 13 bases between. This CDR3 region has 16 residues. Looked up from germline, CDR1 is LGHNA and CDR2 is YNFKEQ. The CDR3 nucleotides read TGTGCCAGCAGCCAAGAATATCAGGGGCGACAAGAGACCCAGTACTTC. As protein: CASSQEYQGRQETQYF.

The chain employs TRBV28 and TRBJ2-3; 12 bases align to TRBD2. The CDR3 loop spans 16 amino acids. The V gene end was trimmed by 8 bases and the J gene end by 2 bases; junction bases not matched to a gene: 8. Germline CDR1 is MDHEN and CDR2 is SYDVKM. CDR3 bases: TGTGCCAGCTGGTCTAGCGGGAGGGCCCTCACAGATACGCAGTATTTT. Residues: CASWSSGRALTDTQYF.

The chain combines TRBV29-1 with TRBJ2-3; D may be TRBD2 (5 bases). Germline V gene data show CDR1 as SQVTM and CDR2 as ANQGSEA. V gave up 6 bases and J gave up 0 bases, with 13 bases separating them. The CDR3 sequence is 14 residues long. CDR3 sequence (DNA): TGCAGCGTCCGTGGCGGGCCTAGCACAGATACGCAGTATTTT. Amino acids: CSVRGGPSTDTQYF.

A few counts support this clone. The chain carries TRBV11-3 and TRBJ1-6, with TRBD1 as a possible D gene (6 bases). This CDR3 has 13 residues. V gave up 3 bases and J gave up 13 bases, with 13 bases separating them. The V gene's germline CDR1 is SGHNT and CDR2 YENEEA. The CDR3 nucleotides read TGTGCCAGCAGCTTCGGGACAAAATCGCCCCTCCACTTT. Translated: CASSFGTKSPLHF. The whole variable domain, filled in from reference TRBV11-3 and TRBJ1-6, reads EAGVVQSPRYKIIEKKQPVAFWCNPISGHNTLYWYLQNLGQGPELLIRYENEEAVDDSQLPKDRFSAERLKGVDSTLKIQPAELGDSAVYLCASSFGTKSPLHFGNGTRLTVT.

The V and J genes are TRBV15 and TRBJ2-5; 7 bases are a match to TRBD1. Looked up from germline, CDR1 is LNHNV and CDR2 is YYDKDF (reference sequence). V was clipped by 3 bases and J by 5 bases; unmatched bases: 6. This CDR3 has 14 residues. DNA of the CDR3: TGTGCCACCAGCAGGAACAGGGGCGGGGAGACCCAGTACTTC. Translated, it gives CATSRNRGGETQYF.

The chain has TRBV10-3 and TRBJ1-1; the D gene is possibly TRBD1 (6 bases). V was trimmed by 10 bases and J by 1 base, leaving 10 bases between them. CDR1 ENHRY and CDR2 SYGVKD come from the germline V gene. There are 12 residues in the CDR3. The CDR3 DNA reads TGTGCCACGGGACACCAGAACACTGAAGCTTTCTTT. It specifies CATGHQNTEAFF.

This clone was counted only a few times. The V gene is TRBV5-1, the J gene TRBJ1-2; no definite D call. There are 13 residues in the CDR3. Germline lookup yields CDR1 SGHRS and CDR2 YFSETQ. The ends were cut back, 4 bases at V and 4 bases at J, with 11 bases in the middle. CDR3 coding DNA: TGCGCCAGCAGCATGGACCCCGGCTATGGCTACACCTTC. This gives the protein CASSMDPGYGYTF.

This sequence joins TRBV5-8 and TRBJ1-1; D unresolved. Germline CDR1 SGHTS, CDR2 YDEGEE. The CDR3 contains 15 residues. The V end lost 2 bases, the J end lost 0 bases, and 11 bases lay between the germline ends. In DNA form, the CDR3 reads TGTGCCAGCAGCTTAAGGCGGCCGATGAACACTGAAGCTTTCTTT. Its protein product is CASSLRRPMNTEAFF.

CDR3 residues: CASSQGSTSYYEQYF. CDR3 coding DNA: TGTGCCAGCAGCCAGGGTTCCACTAGTTACTACGAGCAGTACTTC. The V and J genes are TRBV3-1 (or the pseudogene TRBV3-2) and TRBJ2-7; a weak D match, TRBD2 (5 bases). The CDR3 has 15 amino acids. Germline V CDR1 and CDR2: LGHDT, YNNKEL (reference sequence). Trimming took 3 bases from V and 3 from J, leaving 15 bases between them.

This chain joins TRBV4-1 and TRBJ2-3, with 7 bases lining up with TRBD2. CDR3 size: 15 residues. With 1 base clipped from V and 3 bases from J, the junction kept 4 bases outside the gene matches. The V gene's germline CDR1 is MGHRA and CDR2 YSYEKL. CDR3 residues: CASSQVGGKTDTQYF. The CDR3, as DNA: TGCGCCAGCAGCCAAGTGGGAGGGAAAACAGATACGCAGTATTTT.

The V and J genes are TRBV11-3 and TRBJ2-1, with 14 bases fitting TRBD2. Germline V lookup: CDR1 SGHNT, CDR2 YENEEA. J gave up 4 bases and V 5 bases, and 4 bases lay outside the gene matches. CDR3 size: 16 residues. Here the CDR3 DNA reads TGTGCCAGCAGCCTAGGGACTAGCGGGGGATACAATGAGCAGTTCTTC. This gives the protein CASSLGTSGGYNEQFF.

The chain has TRBV7-2 and TRBJ2-7, with 12 bases lining up with TRBD2. Per germline, CDR1 SGHTA and CDR2 FQGNSA. V dropped 1 base and J dropped 7; count of bases not matched to a gene: 8. This CDR3 region has 16 residues. The CDR3 bases are TGTGCCAGCAGCTTAGAGGTGACTAGCGGGAGAGGGGAGCAGTACTTC. This translates into CASSLEVTSGRGEQYF.

The gene calls are TRBV5-1 and TRBJ1-1, with a tentative D call TRBD1 (5 bases). V lost 7 bases to trimming and J lost 2 bases, with 15 bases between them. The CDR3 runs 14 residues. CDR1 and CDR2 from the germline V gene are SGHRS and YFSETQ. The CDR3: CASRDGGSNTEAFF. CDR3 nucleotides: TGCGCCAGCCGAGACGGGGGAAGTAACACTGAAGCTTTCTTT.

V is TRBV28 and J is TRBJ1-3; perhaps TRBD1 as D (6 bases). CDR3 length: 17 amino acids. Per germline, CDR1 MDHEN and CDR2 SYDVKM. Deletions cut 5 bases from V and 0 bases from J, with 17 bases between. The CDR3 coding sequence is TGTGCCAGCAGTGGTCCCTTAGACAGGTTCTCTGGAAACACCATATATTTT. Translating gives CASSGPLDRFSGNTIYF.